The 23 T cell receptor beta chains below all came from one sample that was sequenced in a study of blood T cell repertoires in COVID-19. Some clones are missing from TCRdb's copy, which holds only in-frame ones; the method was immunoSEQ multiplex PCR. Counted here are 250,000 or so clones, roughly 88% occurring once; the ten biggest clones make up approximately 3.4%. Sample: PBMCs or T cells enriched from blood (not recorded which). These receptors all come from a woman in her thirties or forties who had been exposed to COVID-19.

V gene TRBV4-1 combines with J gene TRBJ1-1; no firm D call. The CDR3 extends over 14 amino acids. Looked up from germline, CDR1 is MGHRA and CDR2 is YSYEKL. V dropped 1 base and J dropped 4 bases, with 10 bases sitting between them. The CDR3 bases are TGCGCCAGCAGCCAAGGGGGAGTGGGCACTGAAGCTTTCTTT. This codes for CASSQGGVGTEAFF.

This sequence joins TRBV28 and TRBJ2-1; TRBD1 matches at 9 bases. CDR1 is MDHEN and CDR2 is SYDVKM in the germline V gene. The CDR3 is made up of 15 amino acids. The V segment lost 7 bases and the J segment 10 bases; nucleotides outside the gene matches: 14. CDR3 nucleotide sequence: TGTGCCAGCACACTTGGGGACAGGGCACGCCAAGAGCAGTTCTTC. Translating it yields CASTLGDRARQEQFF.

Written as DNA, the CDR3 is TGTGCCAGCAGCGTAAGCCCTCGGACAGACAATGAGCAGTTCTTC. It specifies CASSVSPRTDNEQFF. J is TRBJ2-1 and V is TRBV9; weak D call: TRBD1 (6 bases). This CDR3 is built from 15 residues. Trimming removed 1 base from V and 5 bases from J, with 13 bases in between. The germline gives CDR1 SGDLS, CDR2 YYNGEE.

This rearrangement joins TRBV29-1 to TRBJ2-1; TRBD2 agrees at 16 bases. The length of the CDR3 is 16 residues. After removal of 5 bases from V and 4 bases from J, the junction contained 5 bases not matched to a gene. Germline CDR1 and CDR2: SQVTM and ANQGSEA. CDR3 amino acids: CSVSGTSGREYNEQFF. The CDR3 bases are TGCAGCGTTTCTGGGACTAGCGGGAGGGAGTACAATGAGCAGTTCTTC.

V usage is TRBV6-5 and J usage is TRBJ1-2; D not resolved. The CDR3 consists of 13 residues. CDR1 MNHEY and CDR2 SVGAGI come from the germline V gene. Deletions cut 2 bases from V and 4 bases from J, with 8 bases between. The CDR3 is CASSYNRPYGYTF. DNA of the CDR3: TGTGCCAGCAGTTACAACAGACCCTATGGCTACACCTTC.

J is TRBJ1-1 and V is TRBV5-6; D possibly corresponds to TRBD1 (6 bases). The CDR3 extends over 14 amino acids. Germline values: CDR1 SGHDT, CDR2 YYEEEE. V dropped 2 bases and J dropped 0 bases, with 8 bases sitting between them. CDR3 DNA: TGTGCCAGCAGCTTCGGACAGATGAACACTGAAGCTTTCTTT. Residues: CASSFGQMNTEAFF.

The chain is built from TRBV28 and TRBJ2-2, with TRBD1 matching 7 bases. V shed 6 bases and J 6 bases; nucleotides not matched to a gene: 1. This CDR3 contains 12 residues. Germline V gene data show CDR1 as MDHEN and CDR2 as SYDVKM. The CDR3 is CASSQGAGELFF. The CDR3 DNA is TGTGCCAGCAGCCAGGGGGCCGGGGAGCTGTTTTTT.

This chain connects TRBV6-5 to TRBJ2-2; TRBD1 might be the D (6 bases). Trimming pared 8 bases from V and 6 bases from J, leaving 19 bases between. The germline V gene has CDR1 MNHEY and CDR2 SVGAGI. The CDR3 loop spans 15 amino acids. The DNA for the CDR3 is TGTGCCAGCTCCGAGCAGGGGTTGTTGTCCGGGGAGCTGTTTTTT. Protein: CASSEQGLLSGELFF.

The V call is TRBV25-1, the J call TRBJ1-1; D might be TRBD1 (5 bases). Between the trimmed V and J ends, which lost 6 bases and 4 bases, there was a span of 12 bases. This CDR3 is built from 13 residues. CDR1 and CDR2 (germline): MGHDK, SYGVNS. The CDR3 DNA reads TGTGCCAGCAGGCTCGGGGGACTCACTGAAGCTTTCTTT. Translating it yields CASRLGGLTEAFF. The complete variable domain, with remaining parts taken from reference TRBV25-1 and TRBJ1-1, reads EADIYQTPRYLVIGTGKKITLECSQTMGHDKMYWYQQDPGMELHLIHYSYGVNSTEKGDLSSESTVSRIRTEHFPLTLESARPSHTSQYLCASRLGGLTEAFFGQGTRLTVV.

The DNA for the CDR3 is TGCGCCAGCAGCCAAATGATCGGGGCTGAAGCTTTCTTT. It encodes CASSQMIGAEAFF. The chain employs TRBV4-3 and TRBJ1-1, with D hard to call. In germline, CDR1 is LGHNA, CDR2 YSLEER. V lost 2 bases and J 6 bases, leaving 10 bases between the germline ends. The CDR3 loop spans 13 amino acids.

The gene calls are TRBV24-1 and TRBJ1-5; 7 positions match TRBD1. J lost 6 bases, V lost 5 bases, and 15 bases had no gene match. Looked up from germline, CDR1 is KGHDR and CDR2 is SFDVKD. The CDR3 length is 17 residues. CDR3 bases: TGTGCCACCAGTGGAGGGTCGGGGACAGTTGGTTCTCAGCCCCAGCATTTT. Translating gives CATSGGSGTVGSQPQHF.

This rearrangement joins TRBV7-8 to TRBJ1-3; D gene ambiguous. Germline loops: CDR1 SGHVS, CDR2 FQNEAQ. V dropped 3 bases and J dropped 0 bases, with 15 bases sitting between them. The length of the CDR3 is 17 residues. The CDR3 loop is CASSFSPGYSSGNTIYF. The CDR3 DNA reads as TGTGCCAGCAGCTTCTCCCCTGGGTACAGCTCTGGAAACACCATATATTTT.

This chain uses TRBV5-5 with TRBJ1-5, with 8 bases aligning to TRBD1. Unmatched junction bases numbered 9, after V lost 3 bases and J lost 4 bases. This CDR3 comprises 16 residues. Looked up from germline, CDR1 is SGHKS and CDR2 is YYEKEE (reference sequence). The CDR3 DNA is TGTGCCAGCAGCTCCAGCCCGGGACAGGTTAATCAGCCCCAGCATTTT. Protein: CASSSSPGQVNQPQHF.

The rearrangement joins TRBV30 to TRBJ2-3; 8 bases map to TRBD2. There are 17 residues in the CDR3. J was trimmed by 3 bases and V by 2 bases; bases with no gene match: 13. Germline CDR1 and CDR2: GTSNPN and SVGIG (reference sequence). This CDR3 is CAWSRRRTSSGTDTQYF. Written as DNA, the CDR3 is TGTGCCTGGAGTCGTCGTAGGACTAGCTCAGGAACAGATACGCAGTATTTT.

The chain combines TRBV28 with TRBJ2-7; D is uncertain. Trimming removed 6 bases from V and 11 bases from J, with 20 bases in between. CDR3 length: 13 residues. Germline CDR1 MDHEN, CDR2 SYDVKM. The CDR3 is CASSPQVGRRKYF. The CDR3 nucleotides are TGTGCCAGCAGCCCGCAGGTGGGCAGGCGAAAGTACTTC.

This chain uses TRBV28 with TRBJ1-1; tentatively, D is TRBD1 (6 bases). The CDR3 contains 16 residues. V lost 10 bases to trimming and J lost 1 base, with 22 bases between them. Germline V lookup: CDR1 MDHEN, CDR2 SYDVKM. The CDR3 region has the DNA TGTGCCACCTCAGGAGCACAGGGTCGTGGGAACACTGAAGCTTTCTTT. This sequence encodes CATSGAQGRGNTEAFF.

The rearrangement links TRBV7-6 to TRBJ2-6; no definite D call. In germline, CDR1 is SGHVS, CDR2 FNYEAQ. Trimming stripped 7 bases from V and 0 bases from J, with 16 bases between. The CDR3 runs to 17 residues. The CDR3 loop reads CASNPNRVNSGANVLTF. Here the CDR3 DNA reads TGTGCCAGCAACCCCAACCGGGTAAACTCTGGGGCCAACGTCCTGACTTTC.

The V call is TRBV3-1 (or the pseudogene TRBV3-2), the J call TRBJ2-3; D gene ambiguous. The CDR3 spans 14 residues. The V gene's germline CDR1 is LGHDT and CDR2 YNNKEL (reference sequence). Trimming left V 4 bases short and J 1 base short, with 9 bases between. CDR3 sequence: CASSRKTRTDTQYF. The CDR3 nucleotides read TGTGCCAGCAGCCGAAAGACTCGCACAGATACGCAGTATTTT.

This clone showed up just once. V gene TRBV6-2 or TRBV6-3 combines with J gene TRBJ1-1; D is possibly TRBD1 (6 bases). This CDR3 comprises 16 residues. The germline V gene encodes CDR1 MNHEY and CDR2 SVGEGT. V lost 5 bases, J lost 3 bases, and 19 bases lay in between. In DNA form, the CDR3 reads TGTGCCAGCAGTCGCGACGGGGAGGGGGTTGACACTGAAGCTTTCTTT. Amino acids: CASSRDGEGVDTEAFF.

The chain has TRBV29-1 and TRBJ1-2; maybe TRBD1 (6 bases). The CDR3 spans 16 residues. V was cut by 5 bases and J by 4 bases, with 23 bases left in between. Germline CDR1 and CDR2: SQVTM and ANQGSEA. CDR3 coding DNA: TGCAGCGTTCTTGGACAGCGAACACCTATATCCTATGGCTACACCTTC. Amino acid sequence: CSVLGQRTPISYGYTF.

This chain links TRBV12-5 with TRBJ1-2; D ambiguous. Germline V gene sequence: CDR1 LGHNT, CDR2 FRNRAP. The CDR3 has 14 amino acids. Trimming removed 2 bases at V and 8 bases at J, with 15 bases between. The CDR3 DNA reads TGTGCTAGTGGTTTGTCGAACCAAATTAGCGGCTACACCTTC. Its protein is CASGLSNQISGYTF. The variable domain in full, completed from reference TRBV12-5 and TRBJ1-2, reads DARVTQTPRHKVTEMGQEVTMRCQPILGHNTVFWYRQTMMQGLELLAYFRNRAPLDDSGMPKDRFSAEMPDATLATLKIQPSEPRDSAVYFCASGLSNQISGYTFGSGTRLTVV.

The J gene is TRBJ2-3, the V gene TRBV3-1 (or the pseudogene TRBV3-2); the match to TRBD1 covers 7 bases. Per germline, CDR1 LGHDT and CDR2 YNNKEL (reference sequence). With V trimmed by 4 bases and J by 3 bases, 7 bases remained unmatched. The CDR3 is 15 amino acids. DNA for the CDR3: TGTGCCAGCAGCCTATGGACAGGTTCGACAGATACGCAGTATTTT. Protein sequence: CASSLWTGSTDTQYF.

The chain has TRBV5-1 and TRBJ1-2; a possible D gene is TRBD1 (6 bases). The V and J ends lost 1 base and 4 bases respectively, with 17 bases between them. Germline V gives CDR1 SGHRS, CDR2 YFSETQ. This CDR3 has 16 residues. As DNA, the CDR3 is TGCGCCAGCAGCTTGACCCGTGCCGACAGGCTCTATGGCTACACCTTC. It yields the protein CASSLTRADRLYGYTF.